This record covers a single TCR beta chain. The source of the sample is a study of blood T cell repertoires in COVID-19. CDR3 length: 15 residues. Trimming at V came to 8 bases and at J to 2 bases, leaving 8 bases not matched to a gene. Germline CDR1 reads MNHEY; CDR2 reads SVGAGI. The repertoire was sequenced with immunoSEQ multiplex PCR; TCRdb's copy has only in-frame clones and lacks some. Among about 210,000 clones listed, 84% were seen once. The clonotype comes from a woman in her 50s with active or convalescent COVID-19. The sequenced sample was peripheral blood. V is TRBV6-5 and J is TRBJ1-4; 7 positions match TRBD1. The CDR3: CASAPPGQTNEKLFF. Written as DNA, the CDR3 is TGTGCCAGCGCCCCTCCGGGACAGACTAATGAAAAACTGTTTTTT.